This T cell receptor beta chain was observed in a study of T cell changes during pregnancy in multiple sclerosis. Germline lookup yields CDR1 MGHDK and CDR2 SYGVNS. This CDR3 has 17 amino acids. V lost 2 bases, J lost 0 bases, and 3 bases stayed unmatched. The repertoire was sequenced with immunoSEQ multiplex PCR; TCRdb's copy has only in-frame clones and lacks some. Here the sample spans over 100,000 clones, around 90% being singletons. Sequenced material: peripheral blood, taken in the third trimester of pregnancy. The gene calls are TRBV25-1 and TRBJ2-3, with 12 bases identical to TRBD2. The source of this sequence is a female donor with multiple sclerosis, enrolled in a pregnancy study. The CDR3 reads CASSELGTSGSTDTQYF. The DNA of the CDR3 is TGTGCCAGCAGTGAACTTGGGACTAGCGGGAGCACAGATACGCAGTATTTT.